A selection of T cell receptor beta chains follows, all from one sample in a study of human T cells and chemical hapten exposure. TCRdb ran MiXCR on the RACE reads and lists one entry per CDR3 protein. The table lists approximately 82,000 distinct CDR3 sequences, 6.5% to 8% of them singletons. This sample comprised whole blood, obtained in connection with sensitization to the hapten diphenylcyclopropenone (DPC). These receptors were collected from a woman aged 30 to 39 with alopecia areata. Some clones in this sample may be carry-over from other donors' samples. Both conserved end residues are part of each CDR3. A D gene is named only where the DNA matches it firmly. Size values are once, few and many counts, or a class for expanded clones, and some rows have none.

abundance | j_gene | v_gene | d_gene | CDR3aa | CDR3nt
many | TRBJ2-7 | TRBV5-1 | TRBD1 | CASRRRQGFSYEQYF | TGCGCCAGCAGGCGAAGACAGGGCTTCTCCTACGAGCAGTACTTC
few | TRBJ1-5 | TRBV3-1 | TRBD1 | CASSQGFGQGADQPQHF | TGTGCCAGCAGCCAAGGCTTTGGACAGGGGGCGGATCAGCCCCAGCATTTT
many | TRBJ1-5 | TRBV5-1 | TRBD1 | CASSQGQPDQPQHF | TGCGCCAGCAGCCAGGGACAGCCAGATCAGCCCCAGCATTTT
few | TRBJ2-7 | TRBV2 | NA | CASKWSFYEQYF | TGTGCCAGCAAATGGAGCTTCTACGAGCAGTACTTC
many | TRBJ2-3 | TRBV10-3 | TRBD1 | CANRDSSTDTQYF | TGTGCCAACCGGGACAGTAGCACAGATACGCAGTATTTT
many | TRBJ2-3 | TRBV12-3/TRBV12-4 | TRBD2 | CASSFFRFFGLAGRNLTDTQYF | TGTGCCAGCAGTTTTTTTCGATTTTTTGGACTAGCGGGGAGGAACCTCACAGATACGCAGTATTTT
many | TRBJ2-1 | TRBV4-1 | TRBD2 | CASSQVLLGLGSWWQFF | TGCGCCAGCAGCCAAGTTCTATTGGGACTAGGCTCGTGGTGGCAGTTCTTC
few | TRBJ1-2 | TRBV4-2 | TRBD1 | CASSPKRQGDYGYTF | TGTGCCAGCAGCCCCAAAAGGCAGGGGGACTATGGCTACACCTTC
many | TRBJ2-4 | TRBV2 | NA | CASSESGREFQYF | TGTGCCAGCAGTGAAAGCGGCAGGGAATTTCAGTACTTC
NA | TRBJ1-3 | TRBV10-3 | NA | CAIMASGNTIYF | TGTGCCATCATGGCCTCTGGAAACACCATATATTTT
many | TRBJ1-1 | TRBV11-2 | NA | CASSLQADGHTEAFF | TGTGCCAGCAGCTTACAGGCCGACGGTCACACTGAAGCTTTCTTT
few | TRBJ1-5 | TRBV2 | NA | CASGSVDSNQPQHF | TGTGCCAGCGGTTCGGTAGATAGCAATCAGCCCCAGCATTTT
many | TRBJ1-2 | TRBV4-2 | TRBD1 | CASSLGQGSYTF | TGTGCCAGCAGCCTTGGACAGGGAAGCTACACCTTC
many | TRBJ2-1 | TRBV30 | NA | CAWSPGTYNEQFF | TGTGCCTGGAGTCCCGGGACCTACAATGAGCAGTTCTTC
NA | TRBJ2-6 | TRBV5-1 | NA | CASSSSSGTNVPTF | TGCGCCAGCAGCTCCAGCTCTGGGACCAACGTCCCGACTTTC
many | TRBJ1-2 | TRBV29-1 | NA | CSVHGQGAGGYTF | TGCAGCGTGCACGGGCAGGGAGCTGGTGGCTACACCTTC
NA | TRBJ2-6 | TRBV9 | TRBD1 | CASSVTAGGSGANVLTF | TGTGCCAGCAGCGTCACAGCAGGGGGTTCTGGGGCCAACGTCCTGACTTTC
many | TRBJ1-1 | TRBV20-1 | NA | CSAIITGNTEAFF | TGCAGTGCTATAATAACAGGGAACACTGAAGCTTTCTTT
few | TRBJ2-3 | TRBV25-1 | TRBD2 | CASSRYSGGTDTQYF | TGTGCCAGCAGTCGCTATAGCGGGGGGACAGATACGCAGTATTTT
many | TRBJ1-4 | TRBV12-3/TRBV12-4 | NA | CASSLSTNEKLFF | TGTGCCAGCAGTTTAAGTACTAATGAAAAACTGTTTTTT
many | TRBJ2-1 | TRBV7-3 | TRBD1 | CASGDFGTGHNEQFF | TGTGCCAGCGGGGACTTTGGGACAGGACACAATGAGCAGTTCTTC
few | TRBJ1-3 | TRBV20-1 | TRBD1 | CSARRTGLSGNTIYF | TGCAGTGCTAGAAGGACAGGCCTCTCTGGAAACACCATATATTTT
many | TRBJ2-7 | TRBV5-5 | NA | CASSLAGFGYEQYF | TGTGCCAGCAGCTTGGCAGGGTTCGGCTACGAGCAGTACTTC
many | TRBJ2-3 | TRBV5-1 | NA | CASSQGVVADTQYF | TGCGCCAGCAGCCAAGGGGTTGTTGCAGATACGCAGTATTTT